These 15 T cell receptor beta chains share one sample of origin, sequenced in a study of PD-1 blockade in classical Hodgkin lymphoma. The repertoire was sequenced with immunoSEQ multiplex PCR; TCRdb's copy has only in-frame clones and lacks some. The data show roughly 20,000 clones, 60% to 80% seen once. The time point: cycle 4 day 1 (C4D1), after around six weeks of nivolumab. All patients relapsed after autologous stem cell transplantation, and brentuximab vedotin exposure varied. The sequences come from peripheral blood mononuclear cells (PBMCs), collected before the fourth cycle of nivolumab. The receptors come from a human donor with classical Hodgkin lymphoma.

This clone is a singleton in its sample. The V and J genes are TRBV7-2 and TRBJ1-1; TRBD1 is a possible D gene (5 bases). Trimming took 5 bases from V and 11 from J, leaving 18 bases between them. This CDR3 contains 13 residues. Germline V gives CDR1 SGHTA, CDR2 FQGNSA. This CDR3 is CASSGGRSERAFF. CDR3 DNA: TGTGCCAGCAGCGGGGGTCGTTCCGAACGGGCTTTCTTT.

The chain couples TRBV4-1 to TRBJ2-3; a possible D gene is TRBD1 (5 bases). The CDR3 runs 18 residues. V was trimmed by 0 bases and J by 2 bases, leaving 18 bases between them. Looked up from germline, CDR1 is MGHRA and CDR2 is YSYEKL. The CDR3 here is CASSQDLPTAGITDTQYF. CDR3 DNA: TGCGCCAGCAGCCAAGACCTACCGACTGCAGGGATCACAGATACGCAGTATTTT.

The chain has TRBV29-1 and TRBJ2-7, with no clear D. CDR3 length equals 10 residues. The ends were cut back, 4 bases at V and 9 bases at J, with 10 bases in the middle. The germline gives CDR1 SQVTM, CDR2 ANQGSEA. The CDR3 DNA is TGCAGCGTTGTGGCCAATGGGCAGTACTTC. Protein sequence: CSVVANGQYF.

This clone was seen a few times. The rearrangement uses TRBV6-6 and TRBJ2-7; a weak D match, TRBD2 (6 bases). Trimming took 2 bases from V and 6 from J, leaving 17 bases between them. This CDR3 has 15 residues. Per germline, CDR1 MNHNY and CDR2 SVGAGI (reference sequence). CDR3 in amino acids: CASSYRGLPPGEQYF. The CDR3 nucleotides are TGTGCCAGCAGTTACAGGGGACTTCCCCCGGGCGAGCAGTACTTC.

Only one count was recorded for this clone. The chain recombines TRBV5-1 with TRBJ2-3, with 14 bases fitting TRBD2. The CDR3 runs to 17 residues. V dropped 2 bases and J dropped 5; count of bases not matched to a gene: 7. Germline V gene data show CDR1 as SGHRS and CDR2 as YFSETQ. The CDR3 DNA reads TGCGCCAGCAGCTTTGGACTAGCGGGGGGCCGGGGAGATACGCAGTATTTT. It codes for CASSFGLAGGRGDTQYF.

The chain couples TRBV7-9 to TRBJ2-1; 7 positions match TRBD2. CDR3 length: 15 amino acids. With V trimmed by 4 bases and J by 8 bases, 11 bases remained unmatched. The germline gives CDR1 SEHNR, CDR2 FQNEAQ (reference sequence). CDR3 sequence reads: CASSYMTSTGDEQFF. The DNA of the CDR3 is TGTGCCAGCAGCTATATGACTAGCACCGGCGATGAGCAGTTCTTC.

The genes are TRBV7-9 and TRBJ1-1; D unresolved. The V gene lost 2 bases and the J gene lost 3 bases, with 10 bases spanning the gap. CDR1 and CDR2 from the germline V gene are SEHNR and FQNEAQ (reference sequence). The length of the CDR3 is 14 residues. CDR3 DNA sequence: TGTGCCAGCAGCTTACAAGGGAGGGACACTGAAGCTTTCTTT. Residues: CASSLQGRDTEAFF.

This rearrangement joins TRBV7-9 to TRBJ2-5, with D tentatively TRBD2 (6 bases). The length of the CDR3 is 15 residues. Trimming removed 5 bases at V and 4 bases at J, with 17 bases between. Germline CDR1 is SEHNR and CDR2 is FQNEAQ (reference sequence). The CDR3: CASSDFRPRGETQYF. The CDR3 DNA follows: TGTGCCAGCAGCGATTTCAGGCCGCGGGGAGAGACCCAGTACTTC.

CDR3 DNA: TGCAGCGGGAGCCGGGCGAACACTGAAGCTTTCTTT. It translates to CSGSRANTEAFF. The J gene is TRBJ1-1, the V gene TRBV29-1; no clear D gene. V was clipped by 7 bases and J by 1 base, with 10 bases between them. The CDR3 is 12 residues long. Germline CDR1 and CDR2: SQVTM and ANQGSEA.

V usage is TRBV2 and J usage is TRBJ2-2; D is uncertain. Per germline, CDR1 SNHLY and CDR2 FYNNEI. The CDR3 totals 10 residues. Trimming removed 9 bases at V and 7 bases at J, with 6 bases between. In DNA, the CDR3 is TGTGCCAGTAGAGTCGGGGAGCTGTTTTTT. It is translated as CASRVGELFF.

The chain has TRBV27 and TRBJ2-3; 8 bases map to TRBD1. Germline V CDR1 and CDR2: MNHEY, SMNVEV (reference sequence). CDR3 length: 15 residues. With V trimmed by 4 bases and J by 5 bases, 8 bases remained unmatched. The DNA for the CDR3 is TGTGCCAGCAGTTACTCCAGGGGGCTAGGAGATACGCAGTATTTT. Translation gives CASSYSRGLGDTQYF.

This chain links TRBV5-1 with TRBJ2-7, with D unresolved. Germline V gives CDR1 SGHRS, CDR2 YFSETQ. Trimming left V 1 base short and J 4 bases short, with 12 bases between. CDR3 length: 14 residues. CDR3 DNA sequence: TGCGCCAGCAGCTTGTTAGCCCCCGATTACGAGCAGTACTTC. Its translation is CASSLLAPDYEQYF. The full variable domain, its missing parts supplied by reference TRBV5-1 and TRBJ2-7, is KAGVTQTPRYLIKTRGQQVTLSCSPISGHRSVSWYQQTPGQGLQFLFEYFSETQRNKGNFPGRFSGRQFSNSRSEMNVSTLELGDSALYLCASSLLAPDYEQYFGPGTRLTVT.

J is TRBJ2-3 and V is TRBV6-6, with D unclear. CDR3 length equals 14 residues. The germline V gene encodes CDR1 MNHNY and CDR2 SVGAGI (reference sequence). The ends were cut back, 2 bases at V and 6 bases at J, with 12 bases in the middle. The chain's CDR3 is CASSYRPNFDTQYF. For the CDR3, the DNA is TGTGCCAGCAGTTACCGACCGAATTTTGATACGCAGTATTTT.

V gene TRBV15 combines with J gene TRBJ2-2; 7 bases fit TRBD2. Trimming removed 0 bases from V and 4 bases from J; junction bases left unmatched: 11. CDR1 LNHNV and CDR2 YYDKDF come from the germline V gene (reference sequence). The CDR3 is made up of 18 amino acids. CDR3 residues: CATSRDQPLAEGTGELFF. The CDR3 DNA is TGTGCCACCAGCAGAGATCAGCCGCTAGCGGAGGGCACCGGGGAGCTGTTTTTT.

The chain's CDR3 is CASSLEELGQGQETQYF. The CDR3 nucleotides read TGTGCCAGCAGCTTAGAGGAATTGGGACAGGGGCAGGAGACCCAGTACTTC. The chain links TRBV7-8 to TRBJ2-5, with TRBD1 matching over 10 bases. Germline-derived CDR1 and CDR2 are SGHVS and FQNEAQ. The CDR3 loop spans 17 amino acids. Trimming at V came to 1 base and at J to 5 bases, leaving 10 bases not matched to a gene.